These T cell receptor beta chains were read from a single sample in a study of T-cell reconstitution after alpha-beta-depleted transplantation in children. TCRdb fed the PCR reads into MiXCR, producing one record per CDR3 protein. Of 200,000 to 250,000 distinct CDR3 sequences in the sample, about 12% were seen once. The sample was PBMCs from the stem cell graft donor, taken from the stem cell graft. These receptors were taken from a human donor who donated a stem cell graft to a child with acute lymphoblastic leukemia. Each CDR3 is given with its conserved first and last residue. D genes are given only for firm matches. For some rows the clone size is stated as once, few or many, or as a class when expanded; others skip it.

j_call clone_size d_call v_call cdr3_nt cdr3_aa
TRBJ2-1 many TRBD2 TRBV6-1 TGTGCCAGCAGACCGGGACATCGGGGACTAGCGGGGTACAATGAGCAGTTCTTC CASRPGHRGLAGYNEQFF
TRBJ1-1 few - TRBV5-1 TGCGCCAGCAGCTGGGAAGATGGAGGAGACAACACTGAAGCTTTCTTT CASSWEDGGDNTEAFF
TRBJ1-5 many - TRBV4-3 TGCGCCAGCAGCTCGACCGTTCGGGAGCCCCAGCATTTT CASSSTVREPQHF
TRBJ2-1 many - TRBV28 TGTGCCAGCAGTTTAAGGTTGGGAAAGAGGGTTTTCAATGAGCAGTTCTTC CASSLRLGKRVFNEQFF
TRBJ1-5 many TRBD1 TRBV20-1 TGCAGTGCCCCCGTGACCGGGACAGACAATCAGCCCCAGCATTTT CSAPVTGTDNQPQHF
TRBJ1-4 many - TRBV6-5 TGTGCCAGCAGTTACTCCTCGCCTAATGAAAAACTGTTTTTT CASSYSSPNEKLFF
TRBJ1-5 many TRBD1 TRBV6-4 TGTGCCAGCAGTGTTCCAGGGGGGGATAGCAATCAGCCCCAGCATTTT CASSVPGGDSNQPQHF
TRBJ2-3 many - TRBV5-6 TGTGCCAGCAGCTCGGAAGAGGCGGGGTGGTCAGATACGCAGTATTTT CASSSEEAGWSDTQYF
TRBJ2-5 many - TRBV20-1 TGCAGTGCTAGAGATTTTGGAGGGGAAGAGACCCAGTACTTC CSARDFGGEETQYF
TRBJ2-7 few - TRBV11-2 TGTGCCAGCAGCTCACGTGGACAGGGAGGAGCGGGAGAATCCTACGAGCAGTACTTC CASSSRGQGGAGESYEQYF
TRBJ2-1 many - TRBV27 TGTGCCAGCAGTTCCTTCAGGGATGAGCAGTTCTTC CASSSFRDEQFF
TRBJ2-4 - - TRBV4-3 TGCGCCAGCAGCCAAGACCGGCTAGTCAAAAACAGTCAGTACTTC CASSQDRLVKNSQYF
TRBJ2-1 many TRBD2 TRBV20-1 TGCAGTGCTAGCCCCCTACTAGCGGGGACCTACAATGAGCAGTTCTTC CSASPLLAGTYNEQFF
TRBJ1-1 many - TRBV18 TGTGCCAGCTCACCACCCATGGGGAAGGGTGAAGCTTTCTTT CASSPPMGKGEAFF
TRBJ2-4 few TRBD1 TRBV6-5 TGTGCCAGCAGTTGGACAGGGGCCAAAAACATTCAGTACTTC CASSWTGAKNIQYF
TRBJ2-7 many TRBD1 TRBV7-9 TGCGCCAGCAGCTTGACAGGGGACGAGCAGTACTTC CASSLTGDEQYF
TRBJ1-3 many - TRBV6-5 TGTGCCTGCCGGGGGTCAGGAAACACCATATATTTT CACRGSGNTIYF
TRBJ2-5 many - TRBV10-3 TGTGCCATCAGTGGTACAGGGTTTCAGGAGACCCAGTACTTC CAISGTGFQETQYF
TRBJ1-1 many TRBD1 TRBV20-1 TGCAGCGCTAGCCAAGGGGGCTACACTGAAGCTTTCTTT CSASQGGYTEAFF
TRBJ2-1 - - TRBV9 TGTGCCAGCAGCGTAGCTACTCCCTCTAGATACAATGAGCAGTTCTTC CASSVATPSRYNEQFF
TRBJ2-3 many TRBD2 TRBV7-2 TGTGCCAGCAGCTTAAGGCTAGCGGGAGGGTTGCATACGCAGTATTTT CASSLRLAGGLHTQYF
TRBJ2-1 few - TRBV30 TGTGCGGGGGCAGGGGCTTACAATGAGCAGTTCTTC CAGAGAYNEQFF
TRBJ2-7 many - TRBV12-3/TRBV12-4 TGTGCCAGCAGTTTAGAGGGTGCGGGCGTGTGGCAGTACTTC CASSLEGAGVWQYF
TRBJ1-4 many TRBD1 TRBV29-1 TGCAGCGTTGTGGGACAGTCGGATGAAAAACTGTTTTTT CSVVGQSDEKLFF
TRBJ2-5 - - TRBV7-2 TGTGCCAGCAGCTTAGCGGACACTCGCCAGTACTTC CASSLADTRQYF
TRBJ1-5 - - TRBV4-1 TGCGCCAGCAGCCAAGACCAGGGCGGAGGTCAGCCCCAGCATTTT CASSQDQGGGQPQHF
TRBJ1-1 many - TRBV27 TGTGCCAGCAGTTATGCGGGCTCGGGCACTGAAGCTTTCTTT CASSYAGSGTEAFF
TRBJ1-5 many TRBD1 TRBV20-1 TGCAGTGCTTTCACGACAGGGGGTAGCAATCAGCCCCAGCATTTT CSAFTTGGSNQPQHF
TRBJ2-2 many - TRBV11-2 TGTGCCAGCAGCTTATCCTCCTTAAGGCCGTCGGGGAACACCGGGGAGCTGTTTTTT CASSLSSLRPSGNTGELFF
TRBJ1-5 many - TRBV12-3/TRBV12-4 TGTGCCAGCAGTGACGGGACACCTAATCAGCCCCAGCATTTT CASSDGTPNQPQHF
TRBJ2-7 many - TRBV12-3/TRBV12-4 TGTGCCAGCAGTCTCAGGGGCCGGGAGCAGTACTTC CASSLRGREQYF
TRBJ2-1 many TRBD1 TRBV5-1 TGCGCCAGCAGCTTGAGCGCAGGGGGCTCCTACAATGAGCAGTTCTTC CASSLSAGGSYNEQFF
TRBJ1-3 many TRBD1 TRBV10-3 TGTGCCATCAGTGACCCGGGACAGGGTGGAAACACCATATATTTT CAISDPGQGGNTIYF
TRBJ2-5 many - TRBV7-2 TGTGCCAGCGAATTAGGCCCTTACCAAGAGACCCAGTACTTC CASELGPYQETQYF
TRBJ2-5 many - TRBV20-1 TGCAGTGCTAGAGATACGGGAGTGGAAGAGACCCAGTACTTC CSARDTGVEETQYF
TRBJ2-6 medium-sized - TRBV28 TGTGCCAGCAGTTTATGGACAAACTCTGGGGCCAACGTCCTGACTTTC CASSLWTNSGANVLTF
TRBJ1-5 few TRBD1 TRBV29-1 TGCAGCGTTGTTTTTGAGGGGGCAGGGCAGCCCCAGCATTTT CSVVFEGAGQPQHF
TRBJ2-5 many - TRBV7-9 TGTGCCAGCGGGGTGGTGGTTGGAGAGACCCAGTACTTC CASGVVVGETQYF
TRBJ1-1 many - TRBV9 TGTGCCAGCAGCGTAAACCCATCATCGGACGGCCCAGCTTTCTTT CASSVNPSSDGPAFF
TRBJ1-1 many - TRBV4-3 TGCGCCAGCAGCCAAGAATGGAGTACTGAAGCTTTCTTT CASSQEWSTEAFF
TRBJ1-4 many - TRBV20-1 TGCAGTGCTAGGGCCCCCGGACAGTCTAATGAAAAACTGTTTTTT CSARAPGQSNEKLFF
TRBJ2-3 many TRBD1 TRBV29-1 TGCAGCGTTGTGGGACAGGGACCAGATACGCAGTATTTT CSVVGQGPDTQYF
TRBJ1-5 many - TRBV28 TGTGCCAGCAGTGCGCAGTCAGGGGTCCGGGATCAGCCCCAGCATTTT CASSAQSGVRDQPQHF
TRBJ1-2 - - TRBV6-5 TGTGCCAGCAGTTACTCCAGGACAGAGGGGAACTATGGCTACACCTTC CASSYSRTEGNYGYTF
TRBJ1-5 many - TRBV6-2/TRBV6-3 TGTGCCAGCAGTTACCAGGGGACCAGCAATCAGCCCCAGCATTTT CASSYQGTSNQPQHF
TRBJ1-1 many - TRBV6-1 TGTGCCAGCAGTGCGACAGGGAACACTGAAGCTTTCTTT CASSATGNTEAFF
TRBJ2-1 - - TRBV7-9 TGTGCCAGCAGCTTAGTACTCCCGACTATCAATGAGCAGTTCTTC CASSLVLPTINEQFF
TRBJ2-5 - TRBD2 TRBV5-1 TGCGCCAGCAGCTGGGGGACTAGCGGGGATTGGTACCAAGAGACCCAGTACTTC CASSWGTSGDWYQETQYF
TRBJ1-5 - TRBD1 TRBV19 TGTGCCAGTAGTTCACTGACAGGGGGTCAGCCCCAGCATTTT CASSSLTGGQPQHF
TRBJ2-7 few - TRBV21-1 TGTGCCAGCAGCAATCGACGGTCGGGGGCGGGAGAAGCCTACGAGCAGTACTTC CASSNRRSGAGEAYEQYF
TRBJ2-7 few - TRBV30 TGTGCCTGGAGAAACTCCTACGAGCAGTACTTC CAWRNSYEQYF
TRBJ2-1 many - TRBV7-9 TGTGCCAGCAGCGGGGGCGTCGAGCAGTTCTTC CASSGGVEQFF